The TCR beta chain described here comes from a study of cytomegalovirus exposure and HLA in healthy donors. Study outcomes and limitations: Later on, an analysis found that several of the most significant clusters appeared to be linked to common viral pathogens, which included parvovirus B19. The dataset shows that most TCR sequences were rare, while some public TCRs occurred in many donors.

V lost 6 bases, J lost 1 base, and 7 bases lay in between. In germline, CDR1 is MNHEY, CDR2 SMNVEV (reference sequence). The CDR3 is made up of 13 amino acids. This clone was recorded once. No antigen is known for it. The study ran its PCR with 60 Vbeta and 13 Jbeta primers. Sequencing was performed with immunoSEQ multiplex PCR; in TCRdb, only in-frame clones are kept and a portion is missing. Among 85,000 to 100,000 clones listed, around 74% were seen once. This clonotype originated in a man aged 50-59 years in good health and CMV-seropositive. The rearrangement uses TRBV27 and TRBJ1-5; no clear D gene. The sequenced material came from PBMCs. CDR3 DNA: TGTGCCAGCAGGAGGGTGAGCAATCAGCCCCAGCATTTT. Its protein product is CASRRVSNQPQHF.